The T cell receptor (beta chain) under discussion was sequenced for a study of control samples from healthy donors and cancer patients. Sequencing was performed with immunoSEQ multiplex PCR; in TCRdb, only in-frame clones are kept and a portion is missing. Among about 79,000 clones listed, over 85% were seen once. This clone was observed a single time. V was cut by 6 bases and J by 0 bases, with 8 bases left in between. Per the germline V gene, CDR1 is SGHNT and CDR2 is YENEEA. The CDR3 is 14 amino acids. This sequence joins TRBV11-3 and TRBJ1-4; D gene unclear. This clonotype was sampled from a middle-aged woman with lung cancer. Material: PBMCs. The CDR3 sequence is CASRGSATNEKLFF. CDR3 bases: TGTGCCAGCAGGGGGTCAGCAACTAATGAAAAACTGTTTTTT.